A selection of T cell receptor beta chains follows, all from one sample in a study of shared clonotypes between healthy human individuals. The protocol was immunoSEQ multiplex PCR, while the TCRdb copy is restricted to in-frame clones and leaves out a portion. The sample lists hundreds of thousands of clones, around 72% occurring once. Source material: memory CD4+ T cells sorted from blood. These receptors were obtained from a woman in her thirties in good health. Both conserved end residues are part of each CDR3. A D gene is named only where the DNA matches it firmly. Only part of the rows carry a size: once, few, many, or a class if the clone is expanded.

d_gene,v_gene,abundance,j_gene,CDR3nt,CDR3aa
NA,TRBV5-1,NA,TRBJ1-4,TGCGCCAGCAGCTTGGGGCAGGGAGGTAATGAAAAACTGTTTTTT,CASSLGQGGNEKLFF
TRBD1,TRBV7-2,NA,TRBJ2-1,TGTGCCAGCAGCTTAGCGGGGACAGGGAGGTCTAGTGAGCAGTTCTTC,CASSLAGTGRSSEQFF
TRBD2,TRBV28,NA,TRBJ2-7,TGTGCCAGCAGCCCCAGCGGGAGCTCCTACGAGCAGTACTTC,CASSPSGSSYEQYF
NA,TRBV28,NA,TRBJ1-1,TGTGCCAGCAGCCCAAGGAAGGGGGTTCTGAACACTGAAGCTTTCTTT,CASSPRKGVLNTEAFF
NA,TRBV5-1,once,TRBJ2-7,TGCGCCAGCAGCCCCGACTTTCAGGGGGGGGAGCAGTACTTC,CASSPDFQGGEQYF
NA,TRBV19,NA,TRBJ1-5,TGTGCCAGTACGGGCCCGGAGAGGGAGGACGGGCAGCCCCAGCATTTT,CASTGPEREDGQPQHF
TRBD1,TRBV18,NA,TRBJ1-1,TGTGCCAGCTCACCCACAGGGGGGAACACTGAAGCTTTCTTT,CASSPTGGNTEAFF
TRBD2,TRBV7-9,NA,TRBJ2-2,TGTGCCATCCCCGACCTAGCGGAGCACACCGGGGAGCTGTTTTTT,CAIPDLAEHTGELFF
TRBD1,TRBV4-2,few,TRBJ1-4,TGTGCCAGCAGCCAAACTTTCGGACAGGGGAATGAAAAACTGTTTTTT,CASSQTFGQGNEKLFF
TRBD1,TRBV27,NA,TRBJ2-3,TGTGCCAGCTCGCCAGGGGGCTGGGCAGATACGCAGTATTTT,CASSPGGWADTQYF
NA,TRBV5-1,NA,TRBJ2-7,TGCGCCAGCAGCTTGGTACCGGGACACTACGAGCAGTACTTC,CASSLVPGHYEQYF
TRBD2,TRBV5-1,NA,TRBJ2-5,TGCGCCAGCAGCATAGGACTAGCTCGGGAGACCCAGTACTTC,CASSIGLARETQYF
NA,TRBV13,NA,TRBJ1-5,TGTGCCAGCAGCTTAGGAGCCGGGACAAGGGACCATCAGCCCCAGCATTTT,CASSLGAGTRDHQPQHF
NA,TRBV18,NA,TRBJ1-2,TGTGCCAGCTCACCTCAGGGCCCCGGGGGCTACACCTTC,CASSPQGPGGYTF
NA,TRBV19,NA,TRBJ2-7,TGTGCCAGTAGGGAAACAGGGAGTAACTACGAGCAGTACTTC,CASRETGSNYEQYF
NA,TRBV1,NA,TRBJ2-7,TGCACCAGCAGCCAGAGAAAGGGGCGAACCTACGAGCAGTACTTC,CTSSQRKGRTYEQYF
NA,TRBV13,NA,TRBJ2-3,TGTGCCAGCAGCTTAGTGTGGCGTACGGAGAACACAGATACGCAGTATTTT,CASSLVWRTENTDTQYF
NA,TRBV25-1,NA,TRBJ2-6,TGTGCCAGCAGCCGAGGGGGGTACGCTGGGGCCAACGTCCTGACTTTC,CASSRGGYAGANVLTF
NA,TRBV9,once,TRBJ2-1,TGTGCCAGCAGCGTCTCCGGGGGTCGATGGGATGAGCAGTTCTTC,CASSVSGGRWDEQFF
TRBD1,TRBV11-1,NA,TRBJ2-1,TGTGCCAGCAGCTCGGACAGGGTGATGGGCAATGAGCAGTTCTTC,CASSSDRVMGNEQFF
TRBD1,TRBV2,NA,TRBJ2-2,TGTGCCAGCAGGCCGCAGGGGGCGACCGGGGAGCTGTTTTTT,CASRPQGATGELFF
NA,TRBV5-1,NA,TRBJ1-4,TGCGCCAGCAGAGGGGGAGAAAAACTGTTTTTT,CASRGGEKLFF
NA,TRBV27,NA,TRBJ1-5,TGTGCCAGCTCCGATACGGCGTTGCAGCCCCAGCATTTT,CASSDTALQPQHF
TRBD2,TRBV6-1,NA,TRBJ2-1,TGTGCCAGCCCTAGCGGGATTACAAATGAGCAGTTCTTC,CASPSGITNEQFF
NA,TRBV28,NA,TRBJ2-1,TGTGCCAGCAGTTTGGGCGGGGCGAGCTCCTACAATGAGCAGTTCTTC,CASSLGGASSYNEQFF
TRBD2,TRBV7-2,NA,TRBJ2-1,TGTGCCAGCAGCTTAGCCCGGGGGGGAAGAGATGAGCAGTTCTTC,CASSLARGGRDEQFF
TRBD1,TRBV5-1,many,TRBJ1-4,TGCGCCAGCAGCTTGGCAGGGGGCTCACCTGGAAAACTGTTTTTT,CASSLAGGSPGKLFF
NA,TRBV29-1,NA,TRBJ2-1,TGCAGCGTTGAGGTCCACCTGGGTAACAATGAGCAGTTCTTC,CSVEVHLGNNEQFF
TRBD2,TRBV28,NA,TRBJ2-5,TGTGCCAGCAGTTGGCGGGAGGGACCGTACCAAGAGACCCAGTACTTC,CASSWREGPYQETQYF
TRBD1,TRBV28,NA,TRBJ1-4,TGTGCCAGCAGTTTGCGGGACAGACATAATGAAAAACTGTTTTTT,CASSLRDRHNEKLFF
NA,TRBV5-1,NA,TRBJ1-2,TGCGCCAGCAGCTTGGCGACCTTCGACGATTATGGCTACACCTTC,CASSLATFDDYGYTF
TRBD1,TRBV11-3,NA,TRBJ2-7,TGTGCCAGCAGCCAAGGGACAGGGTCCTACGAGCAGTACTTC,CASSQGTGSYEQYF
NA,TRBV4-1,NA,TRBJ1-2,TGCGCCAGCTCATCCGGGACCTTCTATGGCTACACCTTC,CASSSGTFYGYTF
NA,TRBV28,NA,TRBJ2-7,TGTGCCAGCATGTCAGGGGGAGGTTTCGACGAGCAGTACTTC,CASMSGGGFDEQYF
NA,TRBV5-4,NA,TRBJ2-5,TGTGCCAGCAGCTTGCCGTCCGGAGGAGGGGAGACCCAGTACTTC,CASSLPSGGGETQYF
NA,TRBV19,NA,TRBJ2-3,TGTGCCAGTAGTATTCAGACCACAGATACGCAGTATTTT,CASSIQTTDTQYF
TRBD2,TRBV6-1,NA,TRBJ2-1,TGTGCCAGCAGTACCACGGGACTAGCCGCTACTGAGCAGTTCTTC,CASSTTGLAATEQFF
TRBD2,TRBV30,NA,TRBJ2-7,TGTGCCTGGAGTGTTGGACTAGCAGGCTACGAGCAGTACTTC,CAWSVGLAGYEQYF
NA,TRBV2,NA,TRBJ2-3,TGTGCCAGCAGTGCCAAGTATTTT,CASSAKYF
NA,TRBV19,NA,TRBJ1-5,TGTGCCAGTAGTATAGGAGGCGGGGTTCATCAGCCCCAGCATTTT,CASSIGGGVHQPQHF
TRBD1,TRBV4-1,NA,TRBJ2-5,TGCGCCAGCAGCCAAGACGGGACAGGGCGAGAGACCCAGTACTTC,CASSQDGTGRETQYF
NA,TRBV5-6,NA,TRBJ1-5,TGTGCCAGCAGCTCCAGTGGCAGGCCAGATCAGCCCCAGCATTTT,CASSSSGRPDQPQHF
NA,TRBV7-9,NA,TRBJ2-7,TGTGCCAGCAGCGGATGGGGTGGGTTTTCCCTCTCCTACGAGCAGTACTTC,CASSGWGGFSLSYEQYF
NA,TRBV6-1,few,TRBJ2-3,TGTGCCAGCAAGGAAGATCCGACAGATACGCAGTATTTT,CASKEDPTDTQYF
NA,TRBV5-4,many,TRBJ1-2,TGTGCCAGCAGCCTGGTAGGCCTAGGGAACTATGGCTACACCTTC,CASSLVGLGNYGYTF
NA,TRBV29-1,NA,TRBJ2-7,TGCAGCGTTGAAGATCGGGGGCGATTCGGGAGCGAGCAGTACTTC,CSVEDRGRFGSEQYF
NA,TRBV6-1,NA,TRBJ2-1,TGTGCCAGCATCCGACTAGCCTACAATGAGCAGTTCTTC,CASIRLAYNEQFF
NA,TRBV19,NA,TRBJ2-7,TGTGCCAGTAGTATATCGGTCCTCCAGGGGGGCTACGAGCAGTACTTC,CASSISVLQGGYEQYF